This entry lists 23 T cell receptor beta chains sequenced from one sample in a study of T cell repertoires in aging, cancer and after chemotherapy. Peripheral blood genomic DNA, not sorted cells or RNA, was the template. A mixed TRB-A/B primer pool amplified rearranged TRB by multiplex touch-down PCR. TCRdb recomputed calls from the multiplex PCR reads with MiXCR, one row per CDR3 protein. In the table there are about 5,700 distinct CDR3 sequences, approximately 40% of which are singletons. Sequenced: blood. Source of these receptors: a human donor in good health.

This rearrangement joins TRBV5-4 to TRBJ2-5; TRBD2 agrees at 8 bases. There are 14 residues in the CDR3. The germline CDR1 and CDR2 sequences are SGHNT and YYREEE (reference sequence). V lost 2 bases and J lost 6; bases outside the gene matches: 6. The CDR3 spells CASSFRGGWKTQYF. For the CDR3, the DNA is TGTGCCAGCAGCTTTCGGGGGGGGTGGAAGACCCAGTACTTC. Full variable domain (rest looked up from reference TRBV5-4 and TRBJ2-5): ETGVTQSPTHLIKTRGQQVTLRCSSQSGHNTVSWYQQALGQGPQFIFQYYREEENGRGNFPPRFSGLQFPNYSSELNVNALELDDSALYLCASSFRGGWKTQYFGPGTRLLVL.

The V gene is TRBV30, the J gene TRBJ1-5; 7 nucleotides match TRBD1. Germline CDR1 reads GTSNPN; CDR2 reads SVGIG (reference sequence). V dropped 2 bases and J dropped 3; count of bases not matched to a gene: 4. This CDR3 is 14 amino acids long. Here the CDR3 reads CAWSRTGVNQPQHF. CDR3 in DNA: TGTGCCTGGAGTAGAACAGGGGTCAATCAGCCCCAGCATTTT. The entire variable domain, with the rest obtained from reference TRBV30 and TRBJ1-5, is as follows: SQTIHQWPATLVQPVGSPLSLECTVEGTSNPNLYWYRQAAGRGLQLLFYSVGIGQISSEVPQNLSASRPQDRQFILSSKKLLLSDSGFYLCAWSRTGVNQPQHFGDGTRLSIL.

This chain links TRBV20-1 with TRBJ2-5, with 7 bases aligning to TRBD1. The CDR3 runs 13 residues. The J segment lost 4 bases and the V segment lost 6 bases, leaving 8 bases of the junction unmatched. Looked up from germline, CDR1 is DFQATT and CDR2 is SNEGSKA (reference sequence). As DNA, the CDR3 is TGCAGTGCCCAGAGGGGGCTGGGAGAGACCCAGTACTTC. Residues: CSAQRGLGETQYF.

This clonotype was found a few times. J is TRBJ1-2 and V is TRBV19; 7 bases fit TRBD1. J gave up 8 bases and V 6 bases, and 12 bases lay outside the gene matches. The germline V gene has CDR1 LNHDA and CDR2 SQIVND (reference sequence). This CDR3 spans 14 amino acids. CDR3 region: CASSLQGELRGYTF. The CDR3 coding sequence is TGTGCCAGTAGCCTCCAGGGGGAGTTACGCGGCTACACCTTC.

The chain carries TRBV20-1 and TRBJ2-7; TRBD1 matches 7 bases. J lost 3 bases, V lost 6 bases, and 5 bases had no gene match. The CDR3 consists of 12 residues. The V gene's germline CDR1 is DFQATT and CDR2 SNEGSKA (reference sequence). The CDR3 sequence is CSATRGYYEQYF. The CDR3 DNA follows: TGCAGTGCAACCAGGGGGTACTACGAGCAGTACTTC.

The chain links TRBV6-2 or TRBV6-3 to TRBJ2-7; TRBD1 agrees at 9 bases. V gave up 7 bases and J gave up 4 bases; unmatched junction bases: 11. Per the germline V gene, CDR1 is MNHEY and CDR2 is SVGEGT. This CDR3 has 15 amino acids. The chain's CDR3 is CASTPEGQGYYEQYF. CDR3 nucleotide sequence: TGTGCCAGCACTCCAGAGGGACAGGGATATTACGAGCAGTACTTC.

V and J are TRBV15 and TRBJ1-3, with 9 bases fitting TRBD1. Germline CDR1 and CDR2: LNHNV and YYDKDF (reference sequence). CDR3 length equals 14 residues. V shed 5 bases, J shed 8 bases, and the junction held 7 bases outside the gene matches. Here the CDR3 reads CATSQGQGRHTIYF. CDR3 nucleotide sequence: TGTGCCACCAGCCAAGGACAGGGGAGGCACACCATATATTTT.

The chain combines TRBV29-1 with TRBJ1-1, with D perhaps matching TRBD1 (5 bases). The CDR3 covers 13 residues. With 3 bases removed from V and 4 bases from J, the gap between germline ends came to 12 bases. CDR1 is SQVTM, CDR2 ANQGSEA, per germline. The CDR3 bases are TGCAGCGTTGAGGGACTAAGGGGCACTGAAGCTTTCTTT. It yields the protein CSVEGLRGTEAFF. Based on the CDR3 plus reference TRBV29-1 and TRBJ1-1, the full variable domain is SAVISQKPSRDICQRGTSLTIQCQVDSQVTMMFWYRQQPGQSLTLIATANQGSEATYESGFVIDKFPISRPNLTFSTLTVSNMSPEDSSIYLCSVEGLRGTEAFFGQGTRLTVV.

This chain joins TRBV6-1 and TRBJ1-6, with 7 bases aligning to TRBD1. There are 14 residues in the CDR3. Germline loops: CDR1 MNHNS, CDR2 SASEGT. The V segment lost 2 bases and the J segment 7 bases; nucleotides outside the gene matches: 2. CDR3 sequence: CASSETGENSPLHF. DNA of the CDR3: TGTGCCAGCAGTGAAACAGGGGAGAATTCACCCCTCCACTTT.

This clonotype was counted between two and nine times. This chain connects TRBV6-5 to TRBJ2-3; D uncertain. This CDR3 is 14 amino acids long. V dropped 5 bases and J dropped 2 bases, with 11 bases sitting between them. Germline V CDR1 and CDR2: MNHEY, SVGAGI. The CDR3 here is CASSARGNTDTQYF. The CDR3 DNA follows: TGTGCCAGCAGTGCTCGTGGGAACACAGATACGCAGTATTTT.

The gene calls are TRBV24-1 and TRBJ2-2, with D unresolved. V was trimmed by 10 bases and J by 8 bases, leaving 10 bases between them. Germline V gene data show CDR1 as KGHDR and CDR2 as SFDVKD. The CDR3 contains 11 residues. The CDR3 loop is CATGYQGELFF. Written as DNA, the CDR3 is TGTGCCACAGGTTACCAAGGGGAGCTGTTTTTT.

This chain uses TRBV5-4 with TRBJ2-7; TRBD1 aligns across 9 bases. The CDR3 extends over 15 amino acids. Germline V gives CDR1 SGHNT, CDR2 YYREEE (reference sequence). J lost 6 bases, V lost 0 bases, and 7 bases had no gene match. In DNA form, the CDR3 reads TGTGCCAGCAGCTTGGTGGGGACAGGGCTTATCGAGCAGTACTTC. Protein product: CASSLVGTGLIEQYF.

This chain joins TRBV12-3 or TRBV12-4 and TRBJ2-7, with D tentatively TRBD2 (5 bases). The V end was cut by 1 base, the J end by 3 bases, with 19 bases between. This CDR3 comprises 17 residues. The CDR3: CASSLGFYREPHYEQYF. The CDR3, as DNA: TGTGCCAGCAGTTTAGGTTTCTATCGGGAACCACACTACGAGCAGTACTTC.

This clonotype was seen a few times. This chain joins TRBV18 and TRBJ1-2, with 8 bases fitting TRBD1. The CDR3 totals 15 residues. V lost 0 bases, J lost 7 bases, and 7 bases stayed unmatched. Per germline, CDR1 KGHSH and CDR2 LQKENI. CDR3 region: CASSPPLAGQGGYTF. CDR3 nucleotide sequence: TGTGCCAGCTCACCACCCCTTGCCGGACAGGGTGGCTACACCTTC.

The V gene is TRBV12-3 or TRBV12-4, the J gene TRBJ2-1; 7 bases are a match to TRBD1. The CDR3 covers 14 residues. Losses at the gene ends were 2 bases for V and 9 bases for J; bases not matched to a gene: 7. In DNA form, the CDR3 reads TGTGCCAGCAGTTTAAGAGGGGGCAGAAGTGAGCAGTTCTTC. Translating it yields CASSLRGGRSEQFF.

This clonotype was detected only a few times. The chain has TRBV4-3 and TRBJ2-1, with TRBD2 identical over 11 bases. Trimming cost V 3 bases and J 0 bases; bases outside gene matches: 7. The CDR3 sequence is 18 residues long. Per the germline V gene, CDR1 is LGHNA and CDR2 is YSLEER. The CDR3 DNA follows: TGCGCCAGCAGCCAGTATCAGGGACTAGCGGCCTCCTACAATGAGCAGTTCTTC. This encodes CASSQYQGLAASYNEQFF.

The chain has TRBV12-3 or TRBV12-4 and TRBJ2-7; D gene unclear. The J call may be wrong; the DNA end is better matched by TRBJ2-1. The CDR3 is 12 residues long. The chain's CDR3 is CASSLFFNEQFF. The CDR3 DNA follows: TGTGCCAGCAGTTTATTTTTCAATGAGCAGTTCTTC.

This rearrangement joins TRBV18 to TRBJ2-5, with 12 bases lining up with TRBD2. Germline loops: CDR1 KGHSH, CDR2 LQKENI. The CDR3 has 19 amino acids. V lost 3 bases to trimming and J lost 1 base; unmatched junction nucleotides: 12. CDR3 DNA: TGTGCCAGCTCACCCCCCGTTGCTAGCGGGGGGGCTTTCCAAGAGACCCAGTACTTC. This codes for CASSPPVASGGAFQETQYF.

The rearrangement joins TRBV6-5 to TRBJ1-1; TRBD1 is a possible D gene (6 bases). Trimming cost V 2 bases and J 8 bases, with 15 bases left between them. Germline CDR1 reads MNHEY; CDR2 reads SVGAGI. This CDR3 is built from 14 residues. The CDR3 DNA is TGTGCCAGCAGTTACAACGACGTGGGGGGCGAAGCTTTCTTT. It specifies CASSYNDVGGEAFF.

This clonotype has just a few counts. This chain connects TRBV6-5 to TRBJ2-3; D not certain. The CDR3 runs 15 residues. V was clipped by 7 bases and J by 4 bases, with 18 bases between them. The germline gives CDR1 MNHEY, CDR2 SVGAGI. The CDR3 DNA reads as TGTGCCAGCACCGAAAGGGTTGAAGCGTCAGATACGCAGTATTTT. Translated: CASTERVEASDTQYF.

This chain joins TRBV7-9 and TRBJ1-5, with 8 bases identical to TRBD1. Germline loops: CDR1 SEHNR, CDR2 FQNEAQ (reference sequence). The J segment lost 3 bases and the V segment lost 1 base, leaving 8 bases of the junction unmatched. The CDR3 covers 17 residues. This CDR3 is CASSLGGGQGPNQPQHF. In DNA form, the CDR3 reads TGTGCCAGCAGCTTAGGGGGAGGACAGGGCCCCAATCAGCCCCAGCATTTT.

There are a few counts of this clonotype. This chain connects TRBV19 to TRBJ2-6, with D possibly being TRBD1 or TRBD2 (5 bases each). This CDR3 spans 18 amino acids. The germline V gene encodes CDR1 LNHDA and CDR2 SQIVND (reference sequence). Trimming left V 6 bases short and J 0 bases short, with 18 bases between. CDR3 nucleotides: TGTGCCAGTAGAAGGCCGGGGCAGGCGTCCTCTGGGGCCAACGTCCTGACTTTC. It yields the protein CASRRPGQASSGANVLTF.

The CDR3: CASSLAGVRGEAFF. CDR3 in DNA: TGTGCCAGCAGTTTGGCAGGGGTTCGTGGTGAAGCTTTCTTT. This chain links TRBV27 with TRBJ1-1; perhaps TRBD1 as D (6 bases). V lost 3 bases and J lost 7, with 15 bases in between. The CDR3 has 14 residues. Looked up from germline, CDR1 is MNHEY and CDR2 is SMNVEV (reference sequence).